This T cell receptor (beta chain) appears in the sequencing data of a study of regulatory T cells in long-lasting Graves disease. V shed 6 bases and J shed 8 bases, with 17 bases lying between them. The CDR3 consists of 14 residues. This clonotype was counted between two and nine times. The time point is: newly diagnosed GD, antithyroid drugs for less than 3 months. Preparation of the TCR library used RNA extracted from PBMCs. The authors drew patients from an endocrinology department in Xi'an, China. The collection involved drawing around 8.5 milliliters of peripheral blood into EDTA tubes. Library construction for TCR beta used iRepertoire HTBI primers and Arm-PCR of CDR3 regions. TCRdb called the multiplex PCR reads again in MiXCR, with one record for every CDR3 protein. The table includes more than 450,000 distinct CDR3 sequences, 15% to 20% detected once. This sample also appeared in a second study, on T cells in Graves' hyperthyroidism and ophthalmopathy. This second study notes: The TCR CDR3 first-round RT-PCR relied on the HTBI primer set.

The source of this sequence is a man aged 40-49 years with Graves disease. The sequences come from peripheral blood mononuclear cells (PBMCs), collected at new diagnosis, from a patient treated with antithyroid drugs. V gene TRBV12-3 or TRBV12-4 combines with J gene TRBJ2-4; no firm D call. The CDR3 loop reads CASSPRKGWDIQYF. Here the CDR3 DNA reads TGTGCCAGCAGCCCCCGTAAGGGTTGGGACATTCAGTACTTC.